These 18 T cell receptor beta chains were all obtained from the same sample, sequenced in a study of breast tumors, draining lymph nodes, adjacent tissues. From the multiplex PCR reads, TCRdb called clonotypes with MiXCR, one entry per CDR3 protein. The data hold around 230,000 distinct CDR3 sequences, with 32% observed a single time. Samples came from axillary lymph nodes draining the breast cancer. Source material: axillary lymph node tissue. These receptor sequences come from a female donor with breast cancer. Some clones in this sample may be carry-over from other donors' samples.

This clonotype was detected ten times or more. V and J are TRBV20-1 and TRBJ2-3; D is perhaps TRBD2 (6 bases). This CDR3 has 14 amino acids. Germline CDR1 and CDR2: DFQATT and SNEGSKA (reference sequence). Trimming removed 7 bases from V and 4 bases from J, with 18 bases in between. CDR3 nucleotides: TGCAGTGTTAGGACCGGGAGCTCCGCAGATACGCAGTATTTT. Translating gives CSVRTGSSADTQYF.

This clonotype was counted between two and nine times. This sequence may be a read error, since a much larger clone differs from it by one base. The chain uses TRBV20-1 and TRBJ2-5, with 10 bases that match TRBD1. CDR1 and CDR2 from the germline V gene are DFQATT and SNEGSKA (reference sequence). The CDR3 runs to 14 residues. Here the CDR3 reads CSARDDRGQATQYF. The CDR3 DNA reads as TGCAGTGCTAGAGACGACAGGGGGCAAGCGACCCAGTACTTC.

The gene calls are TRBV5-5 and TRBJ1-1, with unresolved D. There are 13 residues in the CDR3. The germline V gene encodes CDR1 SGHKS and CDR2 YYEKEE (reference sequence). Trimming stripped 2 bases from V and 4 bases from J, with 9 bases between. CDR3 sequence reads: CASSFERTTEAFF. DNA for the CDR3: TGTGCCAGCAGCTTTGAGAGAACCACTGAAGCTTTCTTT.

Many counts were recorded for this clonotype. The genes are TRBV29-1 and TRBJ2-5; 10 nucleotides agree with TRBD2. V was pared by 5 bases and J by 4 bases, with 7 bases of the junction left unmatched. Germline values: CDR1 SQVTM, CDR2 ANQGSEA. The CDR3 runs to 14 residues. CDR3 in DNA: TGCAGCGTTCTGGGGCTAGCGGGAGCAGAGACCCAGTACTTC. The encoded protein is CSVLGLAGAETQYF.

The table lists this clonotype with many counts. The V and J genes are TRBV11-2 and TRBJ2-5; 7 positions agree with TRBD2. CDR3 length: 15 residues. J gave up 4 bases and V 5 bases, and 10 bases lay outside the gene matches. The germline V gene encodes CDR1 SGHAT and CDR2 FQNNGV. The CDR3 spells CASSAREGRAETQYF. In DNA, the CDR3 is TGTGCCAGCAGCGCCCGGGAAGGGAGGGCAGAGACCCAGTACTTC. The full variable domain, with the rest looked up from reference TRBV11-2 and TRBJ2-5, is EAGVAQSPRYKIIEKRQSVAFWCNPISGHATLYWYQQILGQGPKLLIQFQNNGVVDDSQLPKDRFSAERLKGVDSTLKIQPAKLEDSAVYLCASSAREGRAETQYFGPGTRLLVL.

The chain links TRBV2 to TRBJ2-5; no reliable D call. Per germline, CDR1 SNHLY and CDR2 FYNNEI. This CDR3 has 13 amino acids. The V end lost 6 bases, the J end lost 2 bases, and 10 bases lay between the germline ends. CDR3 in DNA: TGTGCCAGCAGGCCACTGGGACAAGAGACCCAGTACTTC. As protein: CASRPLGQETQYF. Combining the CDR3 with reference TRBV2 and TRBJ2-5 gives the whole variable domain EPEVTQTPSHQVTQMGQEVILRCVPISNHLYFYWYRQILGQKVEFLVSFYNNEISEKSEIFDDQFSVERPDGSNFTLKIRSTKLEDSAMYFCASRPLGQETQYFGPGTRLLVL.

This sequence joins TRBV7-2 and TRBJ1-2, with D hard to call. Trimming pared 5 bases from V and 4 bases from J, leaving 14 bases between. Per germline, CDR1 SGHTA and CDR2 FQGNSA. The CDR3 is 14 residues long. In nucleotides, the CDR3 is TGTGCCAGCAGCGGTCGCTGGAGACGCTATGGCTACACCTTC. Encoded protein: CASSGRWRRYGYTF.

This clonotype was picked up many times. This rearrangement joins TRBV11-2 to TRBJ2-1; D might be TRBD2 (6 bases). The germline V and J ends were trimmed by 0 bases and 7 bases, with 10 bases remaining between them. Germline lookup yields CDR1 SGHAT and CDR2 FQNNGV. The CDR3 extends over 14 amino acids. CDR3: CASSLDRLANEQFF. CDR3 DNA: TGTGCCAGCAGCTTAGATCGGCTAGCGAATGAGCAGTTCTTC.

About this clonotype: An end of the junction differs from the germline gene, which may be a read error. The chain carries TRBV7-6 and TRBJ2-7, with D possibly TRBD2 on 6 matching bases. Germline CDR1 SGHVS, CDR2 FNYEAQ. The CDR3 runs 15 residues. The CDR3 nucleotides read TGTGCCAGCAGACCCCTGTGGGAGGCCCAAGAGACCCAGCACTTC. As protein: CASRPLWEAQETQHF.

A remark on this clonotype: The CDR3 ends on some other residue instead of the conserved phenylalanine or tryptophan, so this is likely a read error. The genes are TRBV5-6 and TRBJ2-5; D might be TRBD2 (5 bases). CDR3 length: 14 amino acids. Germline CDR1 and CDR2: SGHDT and YYEEEE. V was trimmed by 4 bases and J by 3 bases, leaving 13 bases between them. The chain's CDR3 is CASSLGLTKETQYL. In nucleotides, the CDR3 is TGTGCCAGCAGCCTGGGCCTGACTAAAGAGACCCAGTACCTC.

V usage is TRBV7-9 and J usage is TRBJ1-2; D not certain. The V and J ends lost 7 bases and 12 bases respectively, with 21 bases between them. This CDR3 spans 13 amino acids. CDR1 is SEHNR and CDR2 is FQNEAQ in the germline V gene (reference sequence). CDR3 residues: CASTNPATSANTF. CDR3 coding DNA: TGTGCCAGCACCAATCCTGCCACTAGCGCTAACACCTTC.

There are many counts of this clonotype. The chain links TRBV20-1 to TRBJ2-1, with D perhaps matching TRBD1 (5 bases). CDR3 length equals 15 residues. From germline, CDR1 is DFQATT and CDR2 SNEGSKA (reference sequence). Between the trimmed V and J ends, which lost 0 bases and 9 bases, there was a span of 18 bases. The CDR3 protein is CSARDAGSRVGEQFF. Written as DNA, the CDR3 is TGCAGTGCTAGAGATGCAGGGTCGCGCGTCGGTGAGCAGTTCTTC.

This clonotype was seen many times. The chain carries TRBV7-2 and TRBJ1-4; TRBD1 is a possible D gene (5 bases). The length of the CDR3 is 15 residues. CDR1 is SGHTA, CDR2 FQGNSA, per germline. Trimming cost V 0 bases and J 5 bases, with 10 bases left between them. Here the CDR3 reads CASSLARDSNEKLFF. The DNA for the CDR3 is TGTGCCAGCAGCTTAGCACGGGACTCCAATGAAAAACTGTTTTTT.

Notes on this clonotype: One junction end does not reproduce the germline sequence, and a read error may be involved. This sequence joins TRBV5-5 and TRBJ1-2, with D unclear. The germline CDR1 and CDR2 sequences are SGHKS and YYEKEE (reference sequence). The CDR3 is 13 amino acids. CDR3 region: CAGSLVATYGYTF. DNA of the CDR3: TGTGCCGGCAGCTTGGTGGCTACCTATGGCTACACCTTC.

This clonotype was observed at least ten times. This chain uses TRBV28 with TRBJ2-5, with TRBD2 identical over 8 bases. With V trimmed by 6 bases and J by 5 bases, 5 bases remained unmatched. The CDR3 is 13 residues long. Germline V gives CDR1 MDHEN, CDR2 SYDVKM. The CDR3 here is CASRRTSRETQYF. The CDR3 DNA is TGTGCCAGCAGGAGGACTAGCAGGGAGACCCAGTACTTC. The whole variable domain, filled in from reference TRBV28 and TRBJ2-5, reads DVKVTQSSRYLVKRTGEKVFLECVQDMDHENMFWYRQDPGLGLRLIYFSYDVKMKEKGDIPEGYSVSREKKERFSLILESASTNQTSMYLCASRRTSRETQYFGPGTRLLVL.

There are many counts of this clonotype. V usage is TRBV28 and J usage is TRBJ2-7; D is uncertain. The CDR3 has 13 amino acids. Trimming removed 8 bases at V and 0 bases at J, with 11 bases between. Germline lookup yields CDR1 MDHEN and CDR2 SYDVKM. For the CDR3, the DNA is TGTGCCAGCGTCGAACAGAACTCCTACGAGCAGTACTTC. This encodes CASVEQNSYEQYF.

This clonotype was seen many times. The chain links TRBV7-2 to TRBJ2-2; D is uncertain. This CDR3 contains 14 residues. Germline V gene lookup returns CDR1 SGHTA and CDR2 FQGNSA. The V end was cut by 4 bases, the J end by 1 base, with 7 bases between. The CDR3 is CASSYTRNTGELFF. The CDR3 DNA follows: TGTGCCAGCAGCTATACCAGGAACACCGGGGAGCTGTTTTTT.

V and J are TRBV19 and TRBJ1-1; a weak D match, TRBD1 (5 bases). CDR3 length: 14 amino acids. Germline loops: CDR1 LNHDA, CDR2 SQIVND (reference sequence). V lost 2 bases to trimming and J lost 0 bases, with 7 bases between them. The DNA for the CDR3 is TGTGCCAGTAGTATAAGGGGAATGAACACTGAAGCTTTCTTT. Translation gives CASSIRGMNTEAFF.